This T cell receptor beta chain was recorded in a study of T cell responses to AZD1222 COVID-19 vaccine. Study-wide points: A rise in Spike-specific TCR breadth and depth followed two AZD1222 doses. Donors, mostly white British, included more females; clonal diversity was possibly underestimated. Reportedly, nearly half the spike-specific TCRs target unmutated variant regions. Baseline antibody screening turned up just six seropositive AZD1222 recipients.

Repertoires were generated with immunoSEQ multiplex PCR, while TCRdb's copy carries only in-frame clones and drops some. The sample carries some 120,000 clones, more than 70% recorded once. The germline V gene encodes CDR1 SSHAT and CDR2 FNYEAQ (reference sequence). The CDR3 has 14 amino acids. To note about this clone: Antigen specificity is unknown. Relative to the germline gene, one junction end is altered; a read error may explain this.

The source material was peripheral blood, sampled on day 0 of AZD1222 vaccination. The genes are TRBV7-7 and TRBJ2-7; 10 bases agree with TRBD1. The TCR was taken from an adult in good health. The CDR3: CASSPRTGGYEQYF. DNA of the CDR3: TGTGCTAGCAGCCCCCGGACAGGGGGGTACGAGCAGTACTTC.